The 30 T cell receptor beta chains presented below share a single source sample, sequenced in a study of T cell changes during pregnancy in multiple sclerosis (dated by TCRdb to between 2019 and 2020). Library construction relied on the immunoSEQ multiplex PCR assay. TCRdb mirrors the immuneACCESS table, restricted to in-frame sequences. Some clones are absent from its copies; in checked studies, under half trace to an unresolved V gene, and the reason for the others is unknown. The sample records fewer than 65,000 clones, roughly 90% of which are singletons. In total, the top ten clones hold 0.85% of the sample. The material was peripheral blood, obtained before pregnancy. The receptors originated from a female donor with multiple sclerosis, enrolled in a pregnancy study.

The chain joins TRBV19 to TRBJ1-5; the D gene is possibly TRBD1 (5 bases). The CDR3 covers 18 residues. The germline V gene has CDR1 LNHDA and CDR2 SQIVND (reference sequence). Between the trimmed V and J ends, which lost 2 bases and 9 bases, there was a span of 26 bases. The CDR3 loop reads CASSISGVREGFVWPQHF. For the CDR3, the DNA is TGTGCCAGTAGTATAAGCGGCGTCAGGGAGGGATTTGTGTGGCCCCAGCATTTT.

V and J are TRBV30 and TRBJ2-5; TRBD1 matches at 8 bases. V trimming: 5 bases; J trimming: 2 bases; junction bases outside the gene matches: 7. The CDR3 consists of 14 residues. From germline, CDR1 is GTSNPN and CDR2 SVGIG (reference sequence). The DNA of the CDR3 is TGTGCCTGGGGAGGACAGGGCAGGCAAGAGACCCAGTACTTC. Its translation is CAWGGQGRQETQYF.

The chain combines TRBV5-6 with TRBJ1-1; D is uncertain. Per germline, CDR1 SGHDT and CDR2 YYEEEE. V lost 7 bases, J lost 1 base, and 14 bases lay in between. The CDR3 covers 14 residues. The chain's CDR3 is CASQPRLTNTEAFF. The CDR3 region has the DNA TGTGCCAGCCAACCGCGGCTAACGAACACTGAAGCTTTCTTT.

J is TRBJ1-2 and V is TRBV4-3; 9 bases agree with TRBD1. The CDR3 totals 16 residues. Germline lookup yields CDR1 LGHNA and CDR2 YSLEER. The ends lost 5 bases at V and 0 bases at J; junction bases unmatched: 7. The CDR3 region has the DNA TGCGCCAGCAGCTACGACAGGGGGGGCCCTAACTATGGCTACACCTTC. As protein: CASSYDRGGPNYGYTF.

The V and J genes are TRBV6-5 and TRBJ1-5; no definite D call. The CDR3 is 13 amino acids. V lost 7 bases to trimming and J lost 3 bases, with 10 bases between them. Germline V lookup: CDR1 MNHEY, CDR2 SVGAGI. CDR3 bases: TGTGCCAGCATGAGCCAACCCAATCAGCCCCAGCATTTT. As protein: CASMSQPNQPQHF.

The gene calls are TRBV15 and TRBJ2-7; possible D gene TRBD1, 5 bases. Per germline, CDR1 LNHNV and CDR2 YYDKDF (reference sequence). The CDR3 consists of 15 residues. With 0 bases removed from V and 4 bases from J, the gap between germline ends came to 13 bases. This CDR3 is CATSRDSTAVYEQYF. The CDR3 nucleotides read TGTGCCACCAGCAGAGATTCGACAGCTGTTTACGAGCAGTACTTC.

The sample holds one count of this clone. The chain's CDR3 is CASTHGGAFYGYTF. In DNA, the CDR3 is TGTGCCAGCACCCACGGTGGGGCCTTCTATGGCTACACCTTC. V is TRBV6-6 and J is TRBJ1-2; D is possibly TRBD1 (5 bases). CDR1 and CDR2 from the germline V gene are MNHNY and SVGAGI (reference sequence). V was pared by 7 bases and J by 4 bases, with 16 bases between. The CDR3 runs to 14 residues.

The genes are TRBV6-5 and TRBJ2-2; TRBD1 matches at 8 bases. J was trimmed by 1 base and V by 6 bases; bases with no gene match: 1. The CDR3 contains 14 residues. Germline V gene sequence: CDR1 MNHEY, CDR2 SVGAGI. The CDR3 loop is CASRGTGNTGELFF. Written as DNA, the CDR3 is TGTGCCAGCAGGGGGACAGGGAACACCGGGGAGCTGTTTTTT.

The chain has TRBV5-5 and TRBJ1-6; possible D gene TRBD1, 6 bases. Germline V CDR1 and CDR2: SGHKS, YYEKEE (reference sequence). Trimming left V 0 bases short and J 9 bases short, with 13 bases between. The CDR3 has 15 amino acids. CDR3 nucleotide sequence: TGTGCCAGCAGCTTGGATGGACAGTGGTCTTCACCCCTCCACTTT. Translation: CASSLDGQWSSPLHF.

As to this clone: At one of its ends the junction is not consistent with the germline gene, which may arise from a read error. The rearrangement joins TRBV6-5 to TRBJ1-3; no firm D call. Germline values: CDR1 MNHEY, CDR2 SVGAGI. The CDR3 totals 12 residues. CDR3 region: CASSYSGIYFLF. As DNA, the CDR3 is TGTGCCAGCAGTTACTCGGGCATATACTTTCTTTTT.

The CDR3 sequence: CASSFTGQEYNEQFF. The CDR3 nucleotides are TGTGCCAGCAGCTTTACGGGACAGGAGTACAATGAGCAGTTCTTC. This chain links TRBV7-2 with TRBJ2-1, with TRBD1 matching 8 bases. This CDR3 is built from 15 residues. Germline assignment: CDR1 SGHTA and CDR2 FQGNSA. The ends lost 3 bases at V and 4 bases at J; junction bases unmatched: 5.

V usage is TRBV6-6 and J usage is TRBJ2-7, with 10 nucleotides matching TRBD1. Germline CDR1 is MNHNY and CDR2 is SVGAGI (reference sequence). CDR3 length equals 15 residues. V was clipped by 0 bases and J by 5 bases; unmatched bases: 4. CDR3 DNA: TGTGCCAGCAGTTACTCGACGGGGACAGGGGACGAGCAGTACTTC. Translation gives CASSYSTGTGDEQYF.

The CDR3 coding sequence is TGTGCCAGCAGCCAGGACGGGGGGCCGGCCTACGAGCAGTACTTC. Encoded protein: CASSQDGGPAYEQYF. The chain is built from TRBV4-2 and TRBJ2-7, with a weak D call TRBD2 (7 bases). The V and J ends lost 3 bases and 2 bases respectively, with 14 bases between them. The CDR3 has 15 amino acids. Germline loops: CDR1 LGHNA, CDR2 YNFKEQ.

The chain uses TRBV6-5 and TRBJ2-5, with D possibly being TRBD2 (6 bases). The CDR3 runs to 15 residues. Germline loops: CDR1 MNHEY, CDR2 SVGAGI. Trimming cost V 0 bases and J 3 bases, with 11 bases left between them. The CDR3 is CASSYSGRGEETQYF. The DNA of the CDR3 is TGTGCCAGCAGTTACTCGGGGCGGGGAGAAGAGACCCAGTACTTC.

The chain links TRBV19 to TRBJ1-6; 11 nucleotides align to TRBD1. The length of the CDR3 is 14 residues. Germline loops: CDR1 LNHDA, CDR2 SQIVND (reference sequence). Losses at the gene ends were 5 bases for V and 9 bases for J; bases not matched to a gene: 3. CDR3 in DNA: TGTGCCAGTAGTCAGGGGACAGGGGGTTCACCCCTCCACTTT. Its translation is CASSQGTGGSPLHF.

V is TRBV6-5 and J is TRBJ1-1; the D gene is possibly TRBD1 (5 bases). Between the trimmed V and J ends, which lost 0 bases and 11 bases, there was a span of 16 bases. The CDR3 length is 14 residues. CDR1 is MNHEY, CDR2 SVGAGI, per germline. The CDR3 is CASSYSAGSVWAFF. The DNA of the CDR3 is TGTGCCAGCAGTTACTCGGCAGGGTCCGTTTGGGCTTTCTTT.

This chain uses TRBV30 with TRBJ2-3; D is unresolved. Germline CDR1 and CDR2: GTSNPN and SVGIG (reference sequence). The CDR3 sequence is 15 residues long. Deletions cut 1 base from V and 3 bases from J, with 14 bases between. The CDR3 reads CAWSDLYPGTDTQYF. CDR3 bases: TGTGCCTGGAGTGACCTCTATCCCGGTACAGATACGCAGTATTTT. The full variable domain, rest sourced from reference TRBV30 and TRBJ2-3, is SQTIHQWPATLVQPVGSPLSLECTVEGTSNPNLYWYRQAAGRGLQLLFYSVGIGQISSEVPQNLSASRPQDRQFILSSKKLLLSDSGFYLCAWSDLYPGTDTQYFGPGTRLTVL.

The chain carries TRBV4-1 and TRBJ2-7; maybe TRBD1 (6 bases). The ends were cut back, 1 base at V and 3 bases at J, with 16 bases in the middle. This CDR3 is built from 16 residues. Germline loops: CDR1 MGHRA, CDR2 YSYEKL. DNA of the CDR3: TGCGCCAGCAGCCAAGTGTTAGGACAGTTGGTCTACGAGCAGTACTTC. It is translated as CASSQVLGQLVYEQYF.

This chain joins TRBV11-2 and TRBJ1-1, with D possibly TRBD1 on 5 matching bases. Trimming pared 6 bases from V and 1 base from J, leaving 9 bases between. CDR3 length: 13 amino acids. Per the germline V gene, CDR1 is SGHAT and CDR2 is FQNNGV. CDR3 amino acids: CASRLGGNTEAFF. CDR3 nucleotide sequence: TGTGCCAGCAGACTGGGGGGGAACACTGAAGCTTTCTTT.

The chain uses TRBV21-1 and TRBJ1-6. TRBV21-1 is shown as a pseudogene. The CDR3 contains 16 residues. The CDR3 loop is CASTRGKGSYNSPLHF. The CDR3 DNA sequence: TGTGCCAGTACCCGGGGGAAGGGGTCCTATAATTCACCCCTCCACTTT.

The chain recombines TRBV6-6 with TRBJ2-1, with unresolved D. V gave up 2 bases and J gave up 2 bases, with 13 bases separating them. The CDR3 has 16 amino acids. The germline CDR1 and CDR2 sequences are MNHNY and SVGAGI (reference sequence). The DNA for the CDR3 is TGTGCCAGCAGTTACCCTCGACAAGTCCCCTACAATGAGCAGTTCTTC. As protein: CASSYPRQVPYNEQFF.

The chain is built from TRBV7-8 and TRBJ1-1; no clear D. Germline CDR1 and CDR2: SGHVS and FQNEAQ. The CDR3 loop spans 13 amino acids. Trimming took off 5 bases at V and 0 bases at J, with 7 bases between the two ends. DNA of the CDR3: TGTGCCAGCAGCGAAGACATGAACACTGAAGCTTTCTTT. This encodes CASSEDMNTEAFF.

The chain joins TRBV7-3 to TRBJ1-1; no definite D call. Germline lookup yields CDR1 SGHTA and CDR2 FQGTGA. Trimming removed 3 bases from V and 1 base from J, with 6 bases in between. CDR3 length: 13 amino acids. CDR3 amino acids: CASSFAENTEAFF. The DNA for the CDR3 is TGTGCCAGCAGCTTCGCAGAGAACACTGAAGCTTTCTTT.

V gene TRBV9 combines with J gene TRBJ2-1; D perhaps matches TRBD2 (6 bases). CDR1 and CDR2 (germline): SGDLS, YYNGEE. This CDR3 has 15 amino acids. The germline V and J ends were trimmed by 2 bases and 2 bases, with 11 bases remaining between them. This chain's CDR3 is CASSVRLGTYNEQFF. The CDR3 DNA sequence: TGTGCCAGCAGCGTCAGACTAGGGACCTACAATGAGCAGTTCTTC.

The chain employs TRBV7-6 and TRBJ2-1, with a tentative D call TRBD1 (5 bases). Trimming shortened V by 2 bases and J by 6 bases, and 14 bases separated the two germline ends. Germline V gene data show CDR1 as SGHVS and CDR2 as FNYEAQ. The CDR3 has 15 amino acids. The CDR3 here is CASSLKGPKPNEQFF. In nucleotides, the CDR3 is TGTGCCAGCAGCTTAAAGGGGCCGAAACCCAATGAGCAGTTCTTC.

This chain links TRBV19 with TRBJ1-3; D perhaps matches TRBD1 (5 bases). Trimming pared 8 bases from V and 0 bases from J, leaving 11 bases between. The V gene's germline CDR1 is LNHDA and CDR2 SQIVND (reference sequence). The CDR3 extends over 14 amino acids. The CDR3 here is CASSDSSSGNTIYF. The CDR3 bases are TGTGCCAGTTCCGACAGCAGCTCTGGAAACACCATATATTTT.

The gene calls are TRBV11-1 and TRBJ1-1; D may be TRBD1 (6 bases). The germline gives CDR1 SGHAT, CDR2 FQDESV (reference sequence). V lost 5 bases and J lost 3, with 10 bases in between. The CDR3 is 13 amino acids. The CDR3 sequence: CASSPGHDTEAFF. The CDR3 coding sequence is TGTGCCAGCAGCCCGGGACACGACACTGAAGCTTTCTTT. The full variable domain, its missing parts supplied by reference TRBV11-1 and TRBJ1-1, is EAEVAQSPRYKITEKSQAVAFWCDPISGHATLYWYRQILGQGPELLVQFQDESVVDDSQLPKDRFSAERLKGVDSTLKIQPAELGDSAMYLCASSPGHDTEAFFGQGTRLTVV.

This CDR3 reads CAWSVSRGGRGNQHF. The CDR3 nucleotides are TGTGCCTGGAGTGTCTCAAGGGGGGGTCGAGGGAACCAGCATTTT. V usage is TRBV30 and J usage is TRBJ1-5, with D possibly TRBD1 on 6 matching bases. The CDR3 is made up of 15 amino acids. Per germline, CDR1 GTSNPN and CDR2 SVGIG (reference sequence). V was trimmed by 0 bases and J by 12 bases, leaving 21 bases between them.

The CDR3 nucleotides read TGTGCCAGCAGCGCCCGGACTCGTGGGGGACAGTTAGATGAAAAACTGTTTTTT. Protein: CASSARTRGGQLDEKLFF. The chain combines TRBV9 with TRBJ1-4, with 7 bases lining up with TRBD1. Trimming removed 3 bases from V and 6 bases from J; junction bases left unmatched: 17. Germline CDR1 is SGDLS and CDR2 is YYNGEE. The CDR3 totals 18 residues.

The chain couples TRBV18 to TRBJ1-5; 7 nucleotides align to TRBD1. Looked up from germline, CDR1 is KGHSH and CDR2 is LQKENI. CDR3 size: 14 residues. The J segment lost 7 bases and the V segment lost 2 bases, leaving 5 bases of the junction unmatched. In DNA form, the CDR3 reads TGTGCCAGCTCACCAGAGGGGGCCTGGCAGCCCCAGCATTTT. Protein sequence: CASSPEGAWQPQHF. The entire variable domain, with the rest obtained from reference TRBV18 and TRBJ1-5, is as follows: NAGVMQNPRHLVRRRGQEARLRCSPMKGHSHVYWYRQLPEEGLKFMVYLQKENIIDESGMPKERFSAEFPKEGPSILRIQQVVRGDSAAYFCASSPEGAWQPQHFGDGTRLSIL.